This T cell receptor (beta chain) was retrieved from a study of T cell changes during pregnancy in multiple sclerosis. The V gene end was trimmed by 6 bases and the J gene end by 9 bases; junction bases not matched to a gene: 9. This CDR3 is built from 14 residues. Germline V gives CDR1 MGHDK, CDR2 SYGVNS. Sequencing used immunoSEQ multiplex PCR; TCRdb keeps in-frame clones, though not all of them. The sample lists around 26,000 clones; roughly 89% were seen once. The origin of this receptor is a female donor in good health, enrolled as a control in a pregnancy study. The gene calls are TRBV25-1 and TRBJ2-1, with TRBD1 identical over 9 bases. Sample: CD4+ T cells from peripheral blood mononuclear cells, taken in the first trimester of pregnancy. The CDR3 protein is CASSRPGQGPEQFF. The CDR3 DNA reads TGTGCCAGCAGCAGGCCGGGACAGGGTCCTGAGCAGTTCTTC.